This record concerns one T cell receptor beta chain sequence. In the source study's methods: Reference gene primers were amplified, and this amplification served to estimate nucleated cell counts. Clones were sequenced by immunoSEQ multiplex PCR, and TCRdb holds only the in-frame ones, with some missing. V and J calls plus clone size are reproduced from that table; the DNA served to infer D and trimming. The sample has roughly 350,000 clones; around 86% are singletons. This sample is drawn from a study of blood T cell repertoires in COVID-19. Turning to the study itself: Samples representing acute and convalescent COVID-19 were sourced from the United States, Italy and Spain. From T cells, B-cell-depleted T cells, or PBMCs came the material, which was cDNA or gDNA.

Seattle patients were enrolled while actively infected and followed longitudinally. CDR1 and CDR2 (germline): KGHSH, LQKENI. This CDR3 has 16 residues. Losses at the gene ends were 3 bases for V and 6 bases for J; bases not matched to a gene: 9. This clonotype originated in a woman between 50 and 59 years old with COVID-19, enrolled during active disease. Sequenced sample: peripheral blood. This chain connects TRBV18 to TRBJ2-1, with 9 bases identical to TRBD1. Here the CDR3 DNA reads TGTGCCAGCTCACCCTTTGGACAGGGGTCTTCCAATGAGCAGTTCTTC. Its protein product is CASSPFGQGSSNEQFF.